This is a list of T cell receptor beta chains from one sample in a study of CD8 T cells in ankylosing spondylitis. A single record per CDR3 protein comes from TCRdb applying MiXCR to the 5' RACE reads. The data hold over 150,000 distinct CDR3 sequences, with 18% observed a single time. The source material was blood, either unsorted or a sorted T cell fraction (not recorded which). The receptors were gathered from a male donor aged 5 to 30 with ankylosing spondylitis or in good health (not recorded which). Each CDR3 is given with its conserved first and last residue. The order of the fields is clone size, D gene, V gene, J gene, CDR3 protein, CDR3 DNA. The D gene is left open where the match is weak. A clone size is listed for some rows: how often the clone was seen (once, few, many), or a class if it is expanded.

clone_size: many; d_call: -; v_call: TRBV4-3; j_call: TRBJ1-5; cdr3_aa: CASSHTVRNQPQHF; cdr3_nt: TGCGCCAGCAGCCACACAGTCAGGAATCAGCCCCAGCATTTT
clone_size: many; d_call: TRBD1; v_call: TRBV20-1; j_call: TRBJ1-2; cdr3_aa: CSATGTGGAYGYTF; cdr3_nt: TGCAGTGCAACAGGGACAGGGGGCGCTTATGGCTACACCTTC
clone_size: -; d_call: TRBD2; v_call: TRBV6-5; j_call: TRBJ2-5; cdr3_aa: CASRAVGRPWASGTPMETQYF; cdr3_nt: TGTGCCAGCAGGGCGGTAGGTCGACCTTGGGCTAGCGGGACCCCGATGGAGACCCAGTACTTC
clone_size: many; d_call: -; v_call: TRBV12-3/TRBV12-4; j_call: TRBJ2-1; cdr3_aa: CASSDSDSGIISEFF; cdr3_nt: TGTGCCAGCAGTGACTCGGATAGCGGTATTATTTCGGAGTTCTTC
clone_size: few; d_call: TRBD2; v_call: TRBV27; j_call: TRBJ2-1; cdr3_aa: CASSQSGLAGDEQFF; cdr3_nt: TGTGCCAGCAGTCAATCCGGACTAGCGGGAGACGAGCAGTTCTTC
clone_size: many; d_call: TRBD2; v_call: TRBV7-6; j_call: TRBJ2-3; cdr3_aa: CASSLAGGDTQYF; cdr3_nt: TGTGCCAGCAGCTTAGCCGGGGGGGATACGCAGTATTTT
clone_size: -; d_call: -; v_call: TRBV7-8; j_call: TRBJ2-5; cdr3_aa: CASSLGAVAETQYF; cdr3_nt: TGTGCCAGCAGCTTAGGGGCAGTGGCAGAGACCCAGTACTTC
clone_size: many; d_call: -; v_call: TRBV20-1; j_call: TRBJ2-5; cdr3_aa: CSARGGYQETQYF; cdr3_nt: TGCAGTGCTAGAGGTGGCTACCAAGAGACCCAGTACTTC
clone_size: many; d_call: TRBD2; v_call: TRBV15; j_call: TRBJ2-3; cdr3_aa: CATSREKREGPDTQYF; cdr3_nt: TGTGCCACCAGCAGGGAAAAGCGGGAGGGTCCGGATACGCAGTATTTT
clone_size: few; d_call: -; v_call: TRBV7-9; j_call: TRBJ2-7; cdr3_aa: CASSSAQGKRYEQYF; cdr3_nt: TGTGCCAGCAGCTCCGCACAGGGAAAGAGGTACGAGCAGTACTTC
clone_size: many; d_call: TRBD1; v_call: TRBV25-1; j_call: TRBJ1-5; cdr3_aa: CASSEGFRGPRPYINQPQHF; cdr3_nt: TGTGCCAGCAGTGAAGGGTTCAGGGGGCCTCGGCCCTATATCAATCAGCCCCAGCATTTT
clone_size: many; d_call: -; v_call: TRBV28; j_call: TRBJ1-5; cdr3_aa: CASSFHGRFNQPQHF; cdr3_nt: TGTGCCAGCAGTTTCCACGGCAGGTTCAATCAGCCCCAGCATTTT
clone_size: many; d_call: -; v_call: TRBV20-1; j_call: TRBJ2-7; cdr3_aa: CSARPLNLGVVTYEQYF; cdr3_nt: TGCAGTGCTAGACCCCTCAATCTTGGGGTAGTAACCTACGAGCAGTACTTC
clone_size: many; d_call: -; v_call: TRBV6-5; j_call: TRBJ2-1; cdr3_aa: CASSYLSRSSYNEQFF; cdr3_nt: TGTGCCAGCAGTTATCTTAGCCGAAGCTCCTACAATGAGCAGTTCTTC
clone_size: -; d_call: TRBD2; v_call: TRBV11-3; j_call: TRBJ2-3; cdr3_aa: CASSSGLATSTDTQYF; cdr3_nt: TGTGCCAGCAGCTCCGGACTAGCGACTAGCACAGATACGCAGTATTTT
clone_size: many; d_call: -; v_call: TRBV4-1; j_call: TRBJ2-2; cdr3_aa: CASSQEAVDLGELFF; cdr3_nt: TGCGCCAGCAGCCAAGAGGCGGTTGATCTCGGGGAGCTGTTTTTT
clone_size: many; d_call: -; v_call: TRBV7-6; j_call: TRBJ2-2; cdr3_aa: CATLEGGKWELFF; cdr3_nt: TGTGCCACCCTTGAAGGGGGGAAATGGGAGCTGTTTTTT
clone_size: many; d_call: -; v_call: TRBV12-3/TRBV12-4; j_call: TRBJ2-3; cdr3_aa: CASGAGVGSTDTQYF; cdr3_nt: TGTGCCAGCGGAGCCGGGGTAGGCAGCACAGATACGCAGTATTTT
clone_size: -; d_call: TRBD1; v_call: TRBV30; j_call: TRBJ1-1; cdr3_aa: CAWAPGTGTEAFF; cdr3_nt: TGTGCCTGGGCCCCAGGGACAGGGACTGAAGCTTTCTTT
clone_size: few; d_call: -; v_call: TRBV6-5; j_call: TRBJ2-1; cdr3_aa: CASSTTIEQFF; cdr3_nt: TGTGCCAGCAGTACTACTATTGAGCAGTTCTTC
clone_size: many; d_call: -; v_call: TRBV29-1; j_call: TRBJ2-3; cdr3_aa: CSVGRVLSTDTQYF; cdr3_nt: TGCAGCGTTGGTAGGGTTCTTAGCACAGATACGCAGTATTTT
clone_size: many; d_call: -; v_call: TRBV12-3/TRBV12-4; j_call: TRBJ1-1; cdr3_aa: CASRGVQGFTEAFF; cdr3_nt: TGTGCCAGCAGAGGGGTACAGGGTTTCACTGAAGCTTTCTTT
clone_size: many; d_call: -; v_call: TRBV11-2; j_call: TRBJ2-3; cdr3_aa: CASSPTPSTDTQYF; cdr3_nt: TGTGCCAGCAGCCCGACACCGAGCACAGATACGCAGTATTTT
clone_size: -; d_call: -; v_call: TRBV5-1; j_call: TRBJ2-1; cdr3_aa: CASSLLAKNEQFF; cdr3_nt: TGCGCCAGCAGCTTGCTAGCGAAAAATGAGCAGTTCTTC
clone_size: -; d_call: -; v_call: TRBV4-3; j_call: TRBJ1-4; cdr3_aa: CASSQEPNIAVWEKLFF; cdr3_nt: TGCGCCAGCAGCCAAGAGCCTAATATAGCAGTTTGGGAAAAACTGTTTTTT
clone_size: many; d_call: -; v_call: TRBV5-5; j_call: TRBJ2-4; cdr3_aa: CASSLIELKNIQYF; cdr3_nt: TGTGCCAGCAGCTTGATCGAGCTCAAAAACATTCAGTACTTC
clone_size: many; d_call: TRBD1; v_call: TRBV9; j_call: TRBJ2-5; cdr3_aa: CASSGDPSGGLKTQYF; cdr3_nt: TGTGCCAGCAGCGGAGACCCCTCAGGGGGCCTAAAGACCCAGTACTTC
clone_size: many; d_call: -; v_call: TRBV7-8; j_call: TRBJ2-3; cdr3_aa: CASSPQNRQAAGTDTQYF; cdr3_nt: TGTGCCAGCAGCCCTCAGAATCGACAGGCGGCTGGCACAGATACGCAGTATTTT
clone_size: -; d_call: -; v_call: TRBV3-1; j_call: TRBJ1-6; cdr3_aa: CASSRRDKSSPLHF; cdr3_nt: TGTGCCAGCAGCCGCAGGGACAAATCCTCACCCCTCCACTTT
clone_size: many; d_call: -; v_call: TRBV6-4; j_call: TRBJ1-6; cdr3_aa: CASSETDRNSPLHF; cdr3_nt: TGTGCCAGCAGTGAAACCGACAGAAATTCACCCCTCCACTTT
clone_size: many; d_call: -; v_call: TRBV5-1; j_call: TRBJ2-1; cdr3_aa: CASSLSHWERASYNEQFF; cdr3_nt: TGCGCCAGCAGCTTGAGCCATTGGGAGCGGGCGTCCTACAATGAGCAGTTCTTC
clone_size: many; d_call: TRBD2; v_call: TRBV4-1; j_call: TRBJ2-3; cdr3_aa: CASRRRLDGGTDTQYF; cdr3_nt: TGCGCCAGCAGGCGACGACTAGACGGGGGGACAGATACGCAGTATTTT
clone_size: many; d_call: -; v_call: TRBV7-2; j_call: TRBJ2-1; cdr3_aa: CASSLYRNSYNEQFF; cdr3_nt: TGTGCCAGCAGCCTTTACAGGAACTCCTACAATGAGCAGTTCTTC
clone_size: many; d_call: -; v_call: TRBV9; j_call: TRBJ2-7; cdr3_aa: CASSPGRGDYEQYF; cdr3_nt: TGTGCCAGCAGCCCGGGGCGGGGTGACTACGAGCAGTACTTC
clone_size: many; d_call: -; v_call: TRBV30; j_call: TRBJ1-1; cdr3_aa: CAQKVGRTEAFF; cdr3_nt: TGTGCCCAAAAGGTTGGAAGAACTGAAGCTTTCTTT